The rows below give T cell receptor beta chains drawn from one sample of a study of shared clonotypes between healthy human individuals. Using immunoSEQ multiplex PCR, the repertoire was profiled, and TCRdb retains in-frame clones only, with some absent. The sample carries more than 2,000,000 clones, over 85% recorded once. Sample: naive CD4+ T cells sorted from blood. The receptors were gathered from a man between 18 and 35 years old in good health. The CDR3 runs from the conserved cysteine through the conserved F or W. D genes are given only for firm matches. Rows may omit the clone size; those that give it use once, few, many or a size class.

CDR3aa: CASTPSREGASNEKLFF
CDR3nt: TGTGCCAGTACCCCCAGCAGGGAGGGGGCTTCTAATGAAAAACTGTTTTTT
len: 17
d_gene: TRBD1
v_gene: TRBV19
abundance: once
j_gene: TRBJ1-4

CDR3aa: CASSSTGTYNSPLHF
CDR3nt: TGTGCCAGCAGTTCGACAGGGACATATAATTCACCCCTCCACTTT
len: 15
d_gene: TRBD1
v_gene: TRBV6-5
abundance: -
j_gene: TRBJ1-6

CDR3aa: CASSWQGNYGYTF
CDR3nt: TGTGCCAGTAGTTGGCAGGGGAACTATGGCTACACCTTC
len: 13
d_gene: -
v_gene: TRBV19
abundance: -
j_gene: TRBJ1-2

CDR3aa: CASSPEELAGETQYF
CDR3nt: TGTGCCAGCAGCCCTGAGGAACTAGCGGGAGAGACCCAGTACTTC
len: 15
d_gene: TRBD2
v_gene: TRBV6-5
abundance: -
j_gene: TRBJ2-5

CDR3aa: CASSQELAATNEKLFF
CDR3nt: TGTGCCAGCAGCCAAGAGTTGGCGGCAACTAATGAAAAACTGTTTTTT
len: 16
d_gene: -
v_gene: TRBV14
abundance: -
j_gene: TRBJ1-4

CDR3aa: CASSVRGSPNEKLFF
CDR3nt: TGTGCCAGCAGCGTAAGGGGCTCTCCTAATGAAAAACTGTTTTTT
len: 15
d_gene: -
v_gene: TRBV9
abundance: -
j_gene: TRBJ1-4

CDR3aa: CASSYGTGAYGYTF
CDR3nt: TGTGCCAGCAGTTATGGGACAGGGGCCTATGGCTACACCTTC
len: 14
d_gene: TRBD1
v_gene: TRBV6-6
abundance: -
j_gene: TRBJ1-2

CDR3aa: CASSYSMIASTDTQYF
CDR3nt: TGTGCCAGCAGTTACTCGATGATTGCCAGCACAGATACGCAGTATTTT
len: 16
d_gene: -
v_gene: TRBV6-5
abundance: -
j_gene: TRBJ2-3

CDR3aa: CASSGDRGGTGELFF
CDR3nt: TGTGCCAGCAGCGGGGACAGGGGAGGAACCGGGGAGCTGTTTTTT
len: 15
d_gene: TRBD1
v_gene: TRBV7-2
abundance: -
j_gene: TRBJ2-2

CDR3aa: CASSLTADTQYF
CDR3nt: TGTGCCAGCAGCCTAACGGCAGATACGCAGTATTTT
len: 12
d_gene: -
v_gene: TRBV5-4
abundance: once
j_gene: TRBJ2-3

CDR3aa: CASSPGGPGIQETQYF
CDR3nt: TGCGCCAGCAGCCCGGGGGGACCAGGGATCCAAGAGACCCAGTACTTC
len: 16
d_gene: TRBD2
v_gene: TRBV5-1
abundance: -
j_gene: TRBJ2-5

CDR3aa: CASRIKTGGTTKNIQYF
CDR3nt: TGTGCCAGCAGAATAAAGACAGGGGGCACCACCAAAAACATTCAGTACTTC
len: 17
d_gene: TRBD1
v_gene: TRBV2
abundance: -
j_gene: TRBJ2-4

CDR3aa: CASSPVEGGGSSGYTF
CDR3nt: TGTGCCAGCAGCCCCGTGGAGGGGGGTGGCTCTAGTGGCTACACCTTC
len: 16
d_gene: -
v_gene: TRBV7-9
abundance: -
j_gene: TRBJ1-2

CDR3aa: CASSPLGESNQPQHF
CDR3nt: TGTGCCAGCAGCCCGCTAGGGGAGAGCAATCAGCCCCAGCATTTT
len: 15
d_gene: -
v_gene: TRBV7-9
abundance: -
j_gene: TRBJ1-5

CDR3aa: CASSLSTGSYEQYF
CDR3nt: TGTGCCAGCAGCTTGTCCACGGGCTCCTACGAGCAGTACTTC
len: 14
d_gene: -
v_gene: TRBV5-6
abundance: -
j_gene: TRBJ2-7

CDR3aa: CASTPGSAGRVNQPQHF
CDR3nt: TGTGCCAGCACCCCGGGAAGCGCCGGCAGGGTTAATCAGCCCCAGCATTTT
len: 17
d_gene: -
v_gene: TRBV28
abundance: -
j_gene: TRBJ1-5

CDR3aa: CASSLGQVGETQYF
CDR3nt: TGTGCCAGCAGCCTCGGACAGGTTGGGGAGACCCAGTACTTC
len: 14
d_gene: TRBD1
v_gene: TRBV5-8
abundance: -
j_gene: TRBJ2-5

CDR3aa: CAISGRGTEAFF
CDR3nt: TGTGCCATCAGTGGACGAGGCACTGAAGCTTTCTTT
len: 12
d_gene: -
v_gene: TRBV10-3
abundance: -
j_gene: TRBJ1-1

CDR3aa: CASSVVPTSGDTQYF
CDR3nt: TGTGCCAGCAGCGTAGTGCCAACTAGCGGAGATACGCAGTATTTT
len: 15
d_gene: TRBD2
v_gene: TRBV9
abundance: -
j_gene: TRBJ2-3

CDR3aa: CASSTVLYSNQPQHF
CDR3nt: TGTGCCAGTAGTACAGTCTTATATAGCAATCAGCCCCAGCATTTT
len: 15
d_gene: -
v_gene: TRBV19
abundance: -
j_gene: TRBJ1-5

CDR3aa: CASSDYRDGEKLFF
CDR3nt: TGTGCCAGCAGTGATTACAGGGACGGAGAAAAACTGTTTTTT
len: 14
d_gene: -
v_gene: TRBV6-1
abundance: -
j_gene: TRBJ1-4

CDR3aa: CASSTPGQGTNQPQHF
CDR3nt: TGTGCCAGTAGTACACCGGGACAGGGGACGAATCAGCCCCAGCATTTT
len: 16
d_gene: TRBD1
v_gene: TRBV19
abundance: -
j_gene: TRBJ1-5

CDR3aa: CASSPRGSWQETQYF
CDR3nt: TGTGCCAGCAGCCCGAGAGGTAGCTGGCAAGAGACCCAGTACTTC
len: 15
d_gene: -
v_gene: TRBV5-4
abundance: -
j_gene: TRBJ2-5

CDR3aa: CATTGPPATDTQYF
CDR3nt: TGTGCCACTACGGGACCCCCCGCCACCGATACGCAGTATTTT
len: 14
d_gene: -
v_gene: TRBV6-6
abundance: -
j_gene: TRBJ2-3

CDR3aa: CASSLVAGGTDTQYF
CDR3nt: TGCGCCAGCAGCTTGGTAGCAGGGGGCACAGATACGCAGTATTTT
len: 15
d_gene: -
v_gene: TRBV5-1
abundance: -
j_gene: TRBJ2-3

CDR3aa: CASSPSGIYEQYF
CDR3nt: TGCGCCAGCTCGCCTAGCGGAATCTACGAGCAGTACTTC
len: 13
d_gene: TRBD2
v_gene: TRBV5-1
abundance: -
j_gene: TRBJ2-7

CDR3aa: CASSGTVSYEQYF
CDR3nt: TGTGCCAGCAGTGGGACTGTTTCCTACGAGCAGTACTTC
len: 13
d_gene: -
v_gene: TRBV28
abundance: -
j_gene: TRBJ2-7

CDR3aa: CASSPAGGEGYEQYF
CDR3nt: TGTGCCAGCAGCCCGGCGGGGGGGGAGGGCTACGAGCAGTACTTC
len: 15
d_gene: TRBD2
v_gene: TRBV5-4
abundance: -
j_gene: TRBJ2-7

CDR3aa: CASSYSRGGVYEQYF
CDR3nt: TGTGCCAGCAGTTACTCGAGGGGGGGAGTCTACGAGCAGTACTTC
len: 15
d_gene: -
v_gene: TRBV6-5
abundance: -
j_gene: TRBJ2-7

CDR3aa: CASSRGREGTEAFF
CDR3nt: TGCGCCAGCAGCCGGGGGCGCGAGGGCACTGAAGCTTTCTTT
len: 14
d_gene: -
v_gene: TRBV5-1
abundance: -
j_gene: TRBJ1-1

CDR3aa: CASSSGQGSYGYTF
CDR3nt: TGCGCCAGCAGCTCGGGACAGGGAAGCTATGGCTACACCTTC
len: 14
d_gene: TRBD1
v_gene: TRBV5-1
abundance: -
j_gene: TRBJ1-2

CDR3aa: CASSPPGGTYNEQFF
CDR3nt: TGTGCCAGCAGTCCCCCCGGAGGGACCTACAATGAGCAGTTCTTC
len: 15
d_gene: -
v_gene: TRBV27
abundance: -
j_gene: TRBJ2-1